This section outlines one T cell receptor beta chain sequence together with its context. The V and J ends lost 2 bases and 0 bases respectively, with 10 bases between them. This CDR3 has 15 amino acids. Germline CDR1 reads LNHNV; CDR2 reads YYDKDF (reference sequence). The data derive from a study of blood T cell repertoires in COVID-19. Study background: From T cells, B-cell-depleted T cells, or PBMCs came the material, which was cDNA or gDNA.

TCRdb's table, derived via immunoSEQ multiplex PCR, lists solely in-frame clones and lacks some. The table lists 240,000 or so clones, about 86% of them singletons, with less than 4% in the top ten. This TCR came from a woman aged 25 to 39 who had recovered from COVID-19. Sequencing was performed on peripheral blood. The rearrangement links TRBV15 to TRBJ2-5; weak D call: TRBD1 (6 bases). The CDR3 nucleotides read TGTGCCACCAGCAGACCTGACAGGTACCAAGAGACCCAGTACTTC. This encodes CATSRPDRYQETQYF.